A selection of T cell receptor beta chains follows, all from one sample in a study of metastatic and nonmetastatic thyroid tumors. Using MiXCR, TCRdb re-called clones from the PCR reads. The sample lists around 34,000 clones; about 15% were seen once. Sequenced input: blood. Receptors originate from a male donor with papillary thyroid cancer or a benign thyroid nodule (not recorded which). Some clones in this sample may be carry-over from other donors' samples. Each CDR3 is given with its conserved first and last residue. Each record gives: V gene, clone size, D gene, J gene, CDR3 DNA, CDR3 protein. The D gene is left open where the match is weak. Clone size is stated in some rows and not others, as once, few, many or a class when expanded.

v_call: TRBV4-1; clone_size: .; d_call: TRBD2; j_call: TRBJ2-5; cdr3_nt: TGCGCCAGCAGCCAAGGGCTGGCGGGAGTCGGGGGGTTAGCGGAGACCCAGTACTTC; cdr3_aa: CASSQGLAGVGGLAETQYF
v_call: TRBV7-7; clone_size: many; d_call: TRBD2; j_call: TRBJ2-1; cdr3_nt: TGTGCTAGCAGCCCCAGCGGGAGGGCCAATGAGCAGTTCTTC; cdr3_aa: CASSPSGRANEQFF
v_call: TRBV19; clone_size: few; d_call: TRBD1; j_call: TRBJ2-5; cdr3_nt: TGTGCCAGTAGTATCGGGCCAGGGGGCGTGCAAGAGACCCAGTACTTC; cdr3_aa: CASSIGPGGVQETQYF
v_call: TRBV5-1; clone_size: many; d_call: .; j_call: TRBJ2-7; cdr3_nt: TGCGCCAGCAGCGGAGGGGACGGCTCCTACGAGCAGTACTTC; cdr3_aa: CASSGGDGSYEQYF
v_call: TRBV2; clone_size: many; d_call: .; j_call: TRBJ2-1; cdr3_nt: TGTGCCAGCAGTCCCCCCGCGAGGAGTTTATTGGTCTTC; cdr3_aa: CASSPPARSLLVF
v_call: TRBV6-2/TRBV6-3; clone_size: .; d_call: .; j_call: TRBJ2-7; cdr3_nt: TGTGCCAGCAGTGCCCCCACTAGGTCTGGCGAGCAGTACTTC; cdr3_aa: CASSAPTRSGEQYF
v_call: TRBV5-4; clone_size: many; d_call: TRBD1; j_call: TRBJ2-5; cdr3_nt: TGTGCCAGCAGCACGGGGGACAGGGGGGTGAAGACCCAGTACTTC; cdr3_aa: CASSTGDRGVKTQYF
v_call: TRBV20-1; clone_size: .; d_call: .; j_call: TRBJ1-3; cdr3_nt: TGCAGTGCTAGCAAGACAGGTTCTGGAAACACCATATATTTT; cdr3_aa: CSASKTGSGNTIYF
v_call: TRBV2; clone_size: .; d_call: .; j_call: TRBJ1-5; cdr3_nt: TGTGCCAGCAGTGACGGAGGGACCAAGCATTTT; cdr3_aa: CASSDGGTKHF
v_call: TRBV6-4; clone_size: many; d_call: .; j_call: TRBJ2-3; cdr3_nt: TGTGCCAGCAGGAGGGATCCGGCAGATACGCAGTATTTT; cdr3_aa: CASRRDPADTQYF
v_call: TRBV4-1; clone_size: few; d_call: TRBD1; j_call: TRBJ1-3; cdr3_nt: TGCGCCAGCAGTCGAAACCTCTACCAGGGGGCTATCTCTGGAAACACCATATATTTT; cdr3_aa: CASSRNLYQGAISGNTIYF
v_call: TRBV9; clone_size: many; d_call: .; j_call: TRBJ2-7; cdr3_nt: TGTGCCAGCAGTCCATTGGACAGACCCTCCTACGAGCAGTACTTC; cdr3_aa: CASSPLDRPSYEQYF
v_call: TRBV27; clone_size: .; d_call: TRBD1; j_call: TRBJ2-7; cdr3_nt: TGTGCCAGCCAAACTACAGGGGTACCCTACGAGCAGTACTTC; cdr3_aa: CASQTTGVPYEQYF
v_call: TRBV4-1; clone_size: many; d_call: TRBD1; j_call: TRBJ1-5; cdr3_nt: TGCGCCAGCAGCCATCGGACAGGGGGGGAGGGTCAGCCCCAGCATTTT; cdr3_aa: CASSHRTGGEGQPQHF
v_call: TRBV16; clone_size: many; d_call: .; j_call: TRBJ1-5; cdr3_nt: TGTGCCAGCAGCCAATTTTACAGGGATAGCAATCAGCCCCAGCATTTT; cdr3_aa: CASSQFYRDSNQPQHF
v_call: TRBV18; clone_size: many; d_call: .; j_call: TRBJ1-5; cdr3_nt: TGTGCCAGCTCGCTGCAGGCGATTCATCAGCCCCAGCATTTT; cdr3_aa: CASSLQAIHQPQHF